This TCR beta chain appears in the sequencing data of a study of T cell responses to AZD1222 COVID-19 vaccine. With respect to this clone: What it binds is not known.

Generated by immunoSEQ multiplex PCR, the TCRdb table keeps only in-frame clones and is missing some. The sample consists of over 90,000 clones, approximately 88% of them appearing once. Study outcomes and limitations: The donor group comprised mostly white British people and more females; the analysis possibly underestimated clonal diversity.

Germline trimming cut 2 bases from V and 1 base from J; bases unmatched to any gene: 6. The CDR3 runs 17 residues. In germline, CDR1 is MNHEY, CDR2 SMNVEV (reference sequence). This chain uses TRBV27 with TRBJ2-4; 9 bases agree with TRBD1. The sequence came from an adult in good health. The input for sequencing was peripheral blood, taken on day 0 of AZD1222 vaccination. CDR3: CASSLRQGEGAKNIQYF. CDR3 nucleotides: TGTGCCAGCAGTTTAAGACAGGGGGAGGGGGCCAAAAACATTCAGTACTTC.